What follows are 12 T cell receptor beta chains derived from one specimen sequenced in a study of cytomegalovirus exposure and HLA in healthy donors. The protocol was immunoSEQ multiplex PCR, while the TCRdb copy is restricted to in-frame clones and leaves out a portion. The sample has around 300,000 clones, 80% to 90% seen once. Sequencing was carried out using PBMCs. The origin of the receptors is a woman under 30 in good health and CMV-seronegative.

V and J are TRBV28 and TRBJ1-2; 7 bases match TRBD1. Germline V lookup: CDR1 MDHEN, CDR2 SYDVKM. J was trimmed by 6 bases and V by 6 bases; bases with no gene match: 10. The CDR3 spans 14 residues. The CDR3 DNA reads TGTGCCAGCAGATCCACCGACAGGGTGGATGGCTACACCTTC. Protein product: CASRSTDRVDGYTF.

This rearrangement joins TRBV30 to TRBJ1-2; 9 bases match TRBD1. J was trimmed by 8 bases and V by 8 bases; bases with no gene match: 12. CDR3 length equals 13 residues. The germline V gene has CDR1 GTSNPN and CDR2 SVGIG (reference sequence). The chain's CDR3 is CARRDRERGGYTF. The CDR3 DNA reads as TGTGCCCGAAGGGACAGGGAGCGGGGGGGCTACACCTTC.

This chain uses TRBV6-6 with TRBJ2-1, with 7 bases that match TRBD2. CDR3 length: 12 amino acids. The V gene end was trimmed by 6 bases and the J gene end by 6 bases; junction bases not matched to a gene: 2. Germline V lookup: CDR1 MNHNY, CDR2 SVGAGI (reference sequence). CDR3 loop: CASSWGGNEQFF. The CDR3 DNA follows: TGTGCCAGCAGCTGGGGGGGCAATGAGCAGTTCTTC.

This clone was observed a handful of times. The chain links TRBV6-5 to TRBJ1-5; D gene uncertain. Trimming removed 6 bases at V and 6 bases at J, with 12 bases between. Per the germline V gene, CDR1 is MNHEY and CDR2 is SVGAGI. The CDR3 totals 13 residues. The CDR3 sequence is CASRITAAQPQHF. The CDR3 DNA is TGTGCCAGCAGAATCACAGCGGCTCAGCCCCAGCATTTT.

This clone came up once. The V call is TRBV1, the J call TRBJ2-1; TRBD1 is the table's D call, not checked against the DNA. TRBV1 is shown as a pseudogene. CDR3 length equals 16 residues. CDR3 residues: CTSSQETDDSYNEQFF. The CDR3 DNA sequence: TGCACCAGCAGCCAAGAGACAGATGACTCCTACAATGAGCAGTTCTTC.

A note on this clone: One end of the junction is discordant with germline, which a read error may explain. The rearrangement uses TRBV20-1 and TRBJ1-2, with 8 bases matching TRBD1. The CDR3 is 10 residues long. Looked up from germline, CDR1 is DFQATT and CDR2 is SNEGSKA (reference sequence). In DNA form, the CDR3 reads TGCAGTGCTACGGACAGGGACGTCATCTTC. Protein: CSATDRDVIF.

The chain uses TRBV2 and TRBJ1-2, with 7 positions matching TRBD1. The CDR3 totals 14 residues. CDR1 SNHLY and CDR2 FYNNEI come from the germline V gene. Trimming at V came to 4 bases and at J to 6 bases, leaving 8 bases not matched to a gene. The CDR3 DNA reads as TGTGCCAGCAGTGTGATGGGACAGTTCAATGGCTACACCTTC. Its translation is CASSVMGQFNGYTF.

This clone has a handful of counts. The gene calls are TRBV5-1 and TRBJ2-3; 9 nucleotides agree with TRBD2. From germline, CDR1 is SGHRS and CDR2 YFSETQ. The CDR3 totals 14 residues. The V and J ends lost 6 bases and 5 bases, in that order; junction bases with no gene match: 7. DNA of the CDR3: TGCGCCAGCACCCTAGCGGGAAATGGAGATACGCAGTATTTT. Its protein product is CASTLAGNGDTQYF.

The chain is built from TRBV5-1 and TRBJ1-4; the match to TRBD1 covers 9 bases. With V trimmed by 3 bases and J by 11 bases, 8 bases remained unmatched. The CDR3 contains 14 residues. Germline V gives CDR1 SGHRS, CDR2 YFSETQ. The CDR3 here is CASSSGTGLGKLFF. DNA of the CDR3: TGCGCCAGCAGCTCCGGGACAGGGTTGGGGAAACTGTTTTTT.

The genes are TRBV2 and TRBJ2-7; TRBD2 is a possible D gene (5 bases). CDR3 size: 13 residues. Germline lookup yields CDR1 SNHLY and CDR2 FYNNEI. Trimming cost V 4 bases and J 6 bases, with 13 bases left between them. CDR3 protein: CASSGETRGEQYF. DNA of the CDR3: TGTGCCAGCAGTGGGGAGACACGGGGCGAGCAGTACTTC.

DNA of the CDR3: TGCGCCAGCAGCTTGGGACTAGCGGGGAGCACAGATACGCAGTATTTT. Amino acids: CASSLGLAGSTDTQYF. The chain recombines TRBV5-1 with TRBJ2-3; 11 bases fit TRBD2. Germline CDR1 is SGHRS and CDR2 is YFSETQ. V lost 0 bases and J lost 0; bases outside the gene matches: 0. This CDR3 is 16 amino acids long.

This chain links TRBV2 with TRBJ1-5; no clear D. V lost 4 bases and J 10 bases, leaving 11 bases between the germline ends. The CDR3 is 12 residues long. Germline V gene sequence: CDR1 SNHLY, CDR2 FYNNEI. CDR3 DNA sequence: TGTGCCAGCAGTGTGCGGGCCCAACCCCAGCATTTT. It translates to CASSVRAQPQHF.